This TCR beta chain was retrieved from a study of T cell responses to AZD1222 COVID-19 vaccine (dated by TCRdb to 2020 to 2022). About the full investigation: AZD1222 recipients with second doses at about 4 weeks or about 12 weeks were pooled, because spike-specific TCR depth and breadth did not differ between schedules. TCR sequencing was performed for 233 trial participants, of whom about 200 were given two doses of AZD1222 and 26 were given two doses of MenACWY control vaccine. Trial participants were enrolled by age into subgroups of 18-55, 56-69 and 70-plus years, and about 150, 27 and 61 TCR-sequenced participants, respectively, were included in these subgroups.

General findings and caveats noted by the study authors: Participants were mostly white British and included more females than males, and it was suggested by the authors that clonal diversity may have been underestimated. Only six AZD1222 recipients were SARS-CoV-2 seropositive at baseline, limiting conclusions about previously exposed vaccinees. The whole spike protein was spanned by vaccine-associated CD4 TCRs, and dominant responses were seen in regions 160-218 and 743-854. Because no samples from the day 14 peak response were available, repertoires could be characterized only after the peak T cell response. After two AZD1222 doses, both the breadth and the depth of spike-specific TCRs were significantly higher than at day 0 and than in MenACWY recipients. The 56-69-year group was small, and its depth increase did not reach significance, likely because of low power. Epitopes outside the regions mutated in the B.1.351 and B.1.1.7 variants were reportedly recognized by nearly half of the unique spike-specific TCRs.

The V and J ends are trimmed by 10 bases and 0 bases, leaving 10 bases between them. Inclusive of the bounding cysteine and phenylalanine, the CDR3 is 14 residues long. The CDR3 DNA has 42 bases and is translated from base 1. CDR1 and CDR2, per the germline V gene, are MDHEN and SYDVKM. The time point label, read with the paper, signifies: baseline before first vaccination. Vaccinee samples were obtained from the UK trials COV001 and COV002, which included a single-blind randomized controlled phase 2/3 trial of AZD1222 (ChAdOx1 nCoV-19) in healthy adults. For TCRbeta chain sequencing, PBMC samples from trial participants were taken at day 0 and at day 28 after the second dose. The CDR3 regions of human TCRbeta chains were analyzed by immunosequencing. The paper's processing steps were these. Repertoire TCRs were matched against a reference library of SARS-CoV-2-specific TCRs generated with the MIRA antigen-specificity platform. Breadth was defined as the fraction of unique TCRs that were SARS-CoV-2-associated. Depth was defined as the fraction of total T cells that were SARS-CoV-2-associated. Using the MIRA data, every spike-specific TCR was mapped to the spike region that the TCR reacted to and assigned to either a CD4 or a CD8 class. Log10-transformed breadth and depth values were compared by one-way ANOVA with Sidak's multiple comparisons tests. The table comes from immuneACCESS by way of TCRdb, which keeps in-frame sequences with V and J called. Part of the clones is missing from these tables; in studies checked, under half for an unresolved V gene and the rest for unknown reasons. That table furnishes V, J and clone size, whereas the DNA furnished D and trimming. The sample contains about 90,000 clones, nearly 90% of them found a single time. The top ten clones comprise roughly 5.2% of the sample.

Comment on this clone: Its antigen remains undetermined. Base quality data are lacking; no much larger clone is found one base away.

This sequence uses TRBV28 and TRBJ2-6; the D gene cannot be resolved reliably. The sequence was collected from an adult in good health. The specimen was peripheral blood, collected on day 0 of AZD1222 vaccination. The DNA reads TGTGCCATCCAAGGGCCCTCTGGGGCCAACGTCCTGACTTTC. The resulting protein is CAIQGPSGANVLTF.